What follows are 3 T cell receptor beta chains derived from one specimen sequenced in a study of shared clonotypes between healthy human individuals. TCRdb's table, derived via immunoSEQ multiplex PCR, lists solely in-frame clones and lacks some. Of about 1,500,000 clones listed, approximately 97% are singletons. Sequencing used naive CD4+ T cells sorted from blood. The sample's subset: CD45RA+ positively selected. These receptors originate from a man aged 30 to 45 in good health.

The CDR3 reads CASSSGGSGNQPQHF. In DNA, the CDR3 is TGTGCCAGCAGCTCGGGGGGGAGTGGCAATCAGCCCCAGCATTTT. V usage is TRBV21-1 and J usage is TRBJ1-5. TRBV21-1 is a recognized pseudogene. The CDR3 covers 15 residues.

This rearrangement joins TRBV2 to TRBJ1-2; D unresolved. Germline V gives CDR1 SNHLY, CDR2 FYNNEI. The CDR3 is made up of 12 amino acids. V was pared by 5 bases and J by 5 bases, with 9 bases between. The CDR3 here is CASSKDGYGYTF. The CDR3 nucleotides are TGTGCCAGCAGTAAGGACGGATATGGCTACACCTTC.

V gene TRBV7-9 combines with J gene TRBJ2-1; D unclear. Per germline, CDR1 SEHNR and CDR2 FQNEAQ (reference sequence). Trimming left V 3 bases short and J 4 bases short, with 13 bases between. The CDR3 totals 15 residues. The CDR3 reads CASSFQRRLYNEQFF. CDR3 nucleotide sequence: TGTGCCAGCAGCTTCCAGCGAAGATTATACAATGAGCAGTTCTTC.